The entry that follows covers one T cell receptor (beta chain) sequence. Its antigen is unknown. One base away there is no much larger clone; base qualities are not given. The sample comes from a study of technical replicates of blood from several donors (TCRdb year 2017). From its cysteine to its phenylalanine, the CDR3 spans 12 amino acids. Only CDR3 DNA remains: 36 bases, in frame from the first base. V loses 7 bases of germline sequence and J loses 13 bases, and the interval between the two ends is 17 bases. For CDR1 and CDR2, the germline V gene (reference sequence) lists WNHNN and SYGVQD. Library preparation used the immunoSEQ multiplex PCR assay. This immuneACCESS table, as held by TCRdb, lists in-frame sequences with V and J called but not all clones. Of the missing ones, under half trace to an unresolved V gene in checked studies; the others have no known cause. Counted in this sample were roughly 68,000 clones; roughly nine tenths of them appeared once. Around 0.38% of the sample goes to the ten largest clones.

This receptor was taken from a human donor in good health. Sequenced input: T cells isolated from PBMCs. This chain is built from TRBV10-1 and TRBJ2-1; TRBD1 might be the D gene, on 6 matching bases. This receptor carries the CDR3 CASTETRDIQFF. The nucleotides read TGCGCCAGCACCGAGACCCGGGACATACAGTTCTTC.